Presented here are 2 T cell receptor beta chains from one specimen sequenced in a study of blood T cell repertoires in COVID-19. The assay was immunoSEQ multiplex PCR, and TCRdb's table has in-frame clones only and misses some. The table lists some 360,000 clones, approximately 89% of them singletons. Sequenced material: peripheral blood. The receptors shown here come from a woman aged 55 to 70 with COVID-19, enrolled during active disease.

The gene calls are TRBV6-6 and TRBJ1-6; D is undetermined. The germline CDR1 and CDR2 sequences are MNHNY and SVGAGI (reference sequence). The CDR3 contains 12 residues. V dropped 5 bases and J dropped 12 bases, with 11 bases sitting between them. The CDR3 sequence is CASSRGEGPLHF. The CDR3 DNA reads as TGTGCCAGCAGTCGGGGAGAGGGACCCCTCCACTTT.

V and J are TRBV11-2 and TRBJ2-3; D may be TRBD2 (7 bases). Germline V gives CDR1 SGHAT, CDR2 FQNNGV. The CDR3 totals 15 residues. Deletions cut 4 bases from V and 5 bases from J, with 16 bases between. CDR3 in DNA: TGTGCCAGCAGCTCCGATGGGGGGGCGGAAGATACGCAGTATTTT. It is translated as CASSSDGGAEDTQYF.